This entry is about one TCR beta chain. The antigen is not known. The Oncomine TCR Beta short-read assay was applied to DNA of cultured CD4+ T cells. TCRdb independently ran MiXCR on the PCR reads; one entry per CDR3 protein. This table has about 10,000 distinct CDR3 sequences, just under 75% appearing once. The trim removed 6 bases at V and 6 bases at J, leaving 9 bases unmatched. CDR1 is SQVTM and CDR2 is ANQGSEA in the germline V gene. There are 13 residues in the CDR3. Treatment described: approximately 10-day PBMC culture with coronavirus spike peptide pools or control peptides (ViraFEST assay). ViraFEST used peptide pools to expand antigen-specific T cells, then sequenced TCRs. These data are taken from a study of vaccination and CD4 T cells after COVID-19. General study results and limits: The median number of SARS-CoV-2-reactive clonotypes increased from around 20 to 38, a change that did not reach significance.

The chain uses TRBV29-1 and TRBJ2-7, with TRBD2 matching 9 bases. This clonotype was sampled from a human donor who had recovered from COVID-19. Sequenced: CD4+ T cells from blood, cultured in vitro. The CDR3 DNA follows: TGCAGCGTGCGGGAGGGGGGCATGAGCGAGCAGTACTTC. Translated, it gives CSVREGGMSEQYF.